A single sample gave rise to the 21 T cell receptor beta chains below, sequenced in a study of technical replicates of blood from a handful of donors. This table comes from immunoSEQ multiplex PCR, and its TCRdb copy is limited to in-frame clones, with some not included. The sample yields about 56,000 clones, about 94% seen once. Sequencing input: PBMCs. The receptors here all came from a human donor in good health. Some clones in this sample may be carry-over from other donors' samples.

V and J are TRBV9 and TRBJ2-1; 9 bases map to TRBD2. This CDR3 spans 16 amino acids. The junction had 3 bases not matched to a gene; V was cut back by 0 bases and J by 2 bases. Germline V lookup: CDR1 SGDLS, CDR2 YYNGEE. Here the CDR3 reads CASSVGSGGPYNEQFF. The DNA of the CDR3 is TGTGCCAGCAGCGTAGGTAGCGGGGGACCCTACAATGAGCAGTTCTTC.

The chain's CDR3 is CASSQDRLAGPDNEQFF. CDR3 DNA: TGTGCCAGCAGCCAAGATCGACTAGCGGGGCCCGACAATGAGCAGTTCTTC. The J gene is TRBJ2-1, the V gene TRBV14, with 11 bases aligning to TRBD2. V lost 0 bases and J lost 5; bases outside the gene matches: 6. Germline-derived CDR1 and CDR2 are SGHDN and FVKESK. This CDR3 contains 17 residues.

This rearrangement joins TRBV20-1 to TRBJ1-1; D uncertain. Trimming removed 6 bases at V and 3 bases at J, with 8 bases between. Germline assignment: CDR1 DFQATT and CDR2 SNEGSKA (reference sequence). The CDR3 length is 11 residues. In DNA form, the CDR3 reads TGCAGTGCCAGTCCCCACACTGAAGCTTTCTTT. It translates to CSASPHTEAFF.

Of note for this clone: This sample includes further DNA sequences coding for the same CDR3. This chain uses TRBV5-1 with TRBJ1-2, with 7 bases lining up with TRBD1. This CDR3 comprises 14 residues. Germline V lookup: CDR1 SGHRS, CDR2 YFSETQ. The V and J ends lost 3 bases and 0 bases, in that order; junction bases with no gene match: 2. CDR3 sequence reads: CASSWDSSNYGYTF. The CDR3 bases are TGCGCCAGCAGCTGGGACAGTTCTAACTATGGCTACACCTTC.

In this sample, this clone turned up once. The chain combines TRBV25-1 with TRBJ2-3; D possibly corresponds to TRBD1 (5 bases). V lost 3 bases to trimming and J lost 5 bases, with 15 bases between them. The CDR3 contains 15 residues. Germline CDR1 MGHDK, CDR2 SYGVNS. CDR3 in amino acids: CASSDRQGREDTQYF. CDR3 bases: TGTGCCAGCAGTGATCGGCAGGGTAGAGAAGATACGCAGTATTTT. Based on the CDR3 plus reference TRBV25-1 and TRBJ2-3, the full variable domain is EADIYQTPRYLVIGTGKKITLECSQTMGHDKMYWYQQDPGMELHLIHYSYGVNSTEKGDLSSESTVSRIRTEHFPLTLESARPSHTSQYLCASSDRQGREDTQYFGPGTRLTVL.

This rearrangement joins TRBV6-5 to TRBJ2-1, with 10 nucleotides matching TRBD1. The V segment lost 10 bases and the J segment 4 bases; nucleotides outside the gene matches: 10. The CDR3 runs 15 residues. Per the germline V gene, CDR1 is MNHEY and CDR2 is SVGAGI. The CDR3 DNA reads TGTGCCACCACCCGCCCGGGACAGGGGTACAATGAGCAGTTCTTC. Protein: CATTRPGQGYNEQFF.

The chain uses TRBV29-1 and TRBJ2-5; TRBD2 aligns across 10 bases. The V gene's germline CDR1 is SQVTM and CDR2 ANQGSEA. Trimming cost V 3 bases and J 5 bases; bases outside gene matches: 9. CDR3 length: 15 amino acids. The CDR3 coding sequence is TGCAGCGTTGAGGTTAGCGGGGGGCGACGGGAGACCCAGTACTTC. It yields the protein CSVEVSGGRRETQYF. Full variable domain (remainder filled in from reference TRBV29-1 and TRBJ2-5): SAVISQKPSRDICQRGTSLTIQCQVDSQVTMMFWYRQQPGQSLTLIATANQGSEATYESGFVIDKFPISRPNLTFSTLTVSNMSPEDSSIYLCSVEVSGGRRETQYFGPGTRLLVL.

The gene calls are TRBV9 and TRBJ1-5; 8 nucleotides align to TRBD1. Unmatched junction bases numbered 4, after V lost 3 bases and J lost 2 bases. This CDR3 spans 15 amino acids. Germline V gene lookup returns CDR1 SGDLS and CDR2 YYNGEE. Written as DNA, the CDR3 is TGTGCCAGCAGCGCGGACAGGGAGGGCAATCAGCCCCAGCATTTT. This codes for CASSADREGNQPQHF. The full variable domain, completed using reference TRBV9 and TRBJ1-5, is DSGVTQTPKHLITATGQRVTLRCSPRSGDLSVYWYQQSLDQGLQFLIQYYNGEERAKGNILERFSAQQFPDLHSELNLSSLELGDSALYFCASSADREGNQPQHFGDGTRLSIL.

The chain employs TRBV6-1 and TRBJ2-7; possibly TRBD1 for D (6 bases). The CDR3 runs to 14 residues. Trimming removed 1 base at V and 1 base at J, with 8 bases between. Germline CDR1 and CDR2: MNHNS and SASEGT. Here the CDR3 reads CASSEGQASYEQYF. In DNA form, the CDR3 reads TGTGCCAGCAGTGAAGGACAGGCTTCCTACGAGCAGTACTTC.

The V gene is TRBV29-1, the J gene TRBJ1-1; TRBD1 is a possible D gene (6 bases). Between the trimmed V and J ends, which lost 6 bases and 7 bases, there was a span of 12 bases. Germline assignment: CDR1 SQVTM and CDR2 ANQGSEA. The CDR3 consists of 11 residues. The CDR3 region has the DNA TGCAGCGTCGGTCAACAGGGTGAAGCTTTCTTT. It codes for CSVGQQGEAFF.

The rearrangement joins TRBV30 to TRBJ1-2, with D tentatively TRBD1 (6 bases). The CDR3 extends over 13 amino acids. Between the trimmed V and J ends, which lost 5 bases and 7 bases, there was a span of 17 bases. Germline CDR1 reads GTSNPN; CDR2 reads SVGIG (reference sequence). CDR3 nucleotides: TGTGCCTGGGTCCCCTTGCCAGGGGCTGGCTACACCTTC. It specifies CAWVPLPGAGYTF.

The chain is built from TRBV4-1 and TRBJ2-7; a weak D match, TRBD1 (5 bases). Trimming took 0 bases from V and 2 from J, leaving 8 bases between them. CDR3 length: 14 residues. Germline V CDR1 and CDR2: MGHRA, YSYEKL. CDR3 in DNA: TGCGCCAGCAGCCAAGACCAGGGCCCCTACGAGCAGTACTTC. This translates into CASSQDQGPYEQYF.

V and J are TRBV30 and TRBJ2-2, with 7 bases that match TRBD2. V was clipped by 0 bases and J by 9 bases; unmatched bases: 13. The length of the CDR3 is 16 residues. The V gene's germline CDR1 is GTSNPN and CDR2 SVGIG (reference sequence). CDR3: CAWSVMGTTRHRELFF. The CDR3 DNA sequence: TGTGCCTGGAGTGTAATGGGGACTACACGCCACCGGGAGCTGTTTTTT.

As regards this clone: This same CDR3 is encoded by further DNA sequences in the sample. This CDR3 reads CASRPGTSGYNEQFF. The DNA of the CDR3 is TGTGCCAGCAGGCCCGGGACTAGCGGCTACAATGAGCAGTTCTTC. This rearrangement joins TRBV6-5 to TRBJ2-1; 11 bases are shared with TRBD2. Germline V gene lookup returns CDR1 MNHEY and CDR2 SVGAGI. V lost 6 bases, J lost 3 bases, and 4 bases stayed unmatched. This CDR3 is 15 amino acids long.

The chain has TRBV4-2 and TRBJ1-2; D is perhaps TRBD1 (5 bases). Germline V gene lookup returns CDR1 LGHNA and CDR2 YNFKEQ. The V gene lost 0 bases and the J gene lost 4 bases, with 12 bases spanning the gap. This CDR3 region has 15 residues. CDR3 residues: CASSQDYGGGYGYTF. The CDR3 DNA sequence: TGTGCCAGCAGCCAAGATTATGGGGGAGGCTATGGCTACACCTTC.

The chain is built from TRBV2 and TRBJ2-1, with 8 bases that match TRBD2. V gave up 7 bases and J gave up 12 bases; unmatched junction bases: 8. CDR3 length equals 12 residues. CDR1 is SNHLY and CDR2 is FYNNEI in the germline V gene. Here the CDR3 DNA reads TGTGCCAGCACCCAGCCGGCGGGGGGGCAGTTCTTC. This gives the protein CASTQPAGGQFF.

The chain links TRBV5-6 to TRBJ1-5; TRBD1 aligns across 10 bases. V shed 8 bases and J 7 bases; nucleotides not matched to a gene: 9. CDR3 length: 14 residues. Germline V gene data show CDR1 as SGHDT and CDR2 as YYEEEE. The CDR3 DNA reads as TGTGCCAGGGCCCCGGACAGGGGGGACCAGCCCCAGCATTTT. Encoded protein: CARAPDRGDQPQHF. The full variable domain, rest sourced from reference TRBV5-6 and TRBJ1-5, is DAGVTQSPTHLIKTRGQQVTLRCSPKSGHDTVSWYQQALGQGPQFIFQYYEEEERQRGNFPDRFSGHQFPNYSSELNVNALLLGDSALYLCARAPDRGDQPQHFGDGTRLSIL.

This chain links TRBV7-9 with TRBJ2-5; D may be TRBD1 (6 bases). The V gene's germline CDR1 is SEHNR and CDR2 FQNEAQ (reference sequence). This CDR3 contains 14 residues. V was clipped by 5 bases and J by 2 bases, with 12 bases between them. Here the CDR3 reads CASSPWTDQETQYF. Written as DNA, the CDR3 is TGTGCCAGCAGCCCGTGGACAGATCAAGAGACCCAGTACTTC.

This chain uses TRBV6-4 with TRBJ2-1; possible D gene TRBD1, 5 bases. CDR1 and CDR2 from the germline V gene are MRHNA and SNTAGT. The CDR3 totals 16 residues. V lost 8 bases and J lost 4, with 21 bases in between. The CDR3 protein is CASHGAYRTLYNEQFF. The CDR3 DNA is TGTGCCAGCCATGGCGCGTACAGGACACTTTACAATGAGCAGTTCTTC.

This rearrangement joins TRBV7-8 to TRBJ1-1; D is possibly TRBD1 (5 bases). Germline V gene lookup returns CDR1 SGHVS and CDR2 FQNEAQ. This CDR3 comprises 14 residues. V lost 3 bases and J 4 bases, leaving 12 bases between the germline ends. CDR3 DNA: TGTGCCAGCAGCTTCGGGTGGGGCGTCACTGAAGCTTTCTTT. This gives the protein CASSFGWGVTEAFF.

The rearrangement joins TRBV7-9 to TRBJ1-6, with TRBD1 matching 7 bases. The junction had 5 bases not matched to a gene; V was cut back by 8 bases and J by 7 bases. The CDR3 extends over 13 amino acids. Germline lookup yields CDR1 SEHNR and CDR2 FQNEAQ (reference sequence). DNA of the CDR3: TGTGCCAGCGAGGGGGCGCGAAATTCACCCCTCCACTTT. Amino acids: CASEGARNSPLHF.